The clone carrying this T cell receptor beta chain was counted at least ten times. Its target is not known. Arm-PCR with iRepertoire HTBI primers amplified the CDR3 regions for these TCR beta libraries. TCRdb re-called the multiplex PCR reads with MiXCR, one entry per CDR3 protein. Here the sample spans about 540,000 distinct CDR3 sequences, about 14% being singletons. This entry is derived from a study of regulatory T cells in long-lasting Graves disease. Time point noted: newly diagnosed GD, antithyroid drugs for less than 3 months. RNA from PBMCs was the source of the TCR library. Broader study findings: Persistent Graves' patients showed reduced TCR diversity versus newly diagnosed patients.

These data also featured in a second study, about T cells in Graves' hyperthyroidism and ophthalmopathy.

The starting material was peripheral blood mononuclear cells (PBMCs), obtained at new diagnosis, from a patient treated with antithyroid drugs. The origin of this receptor is a man younger than 40 with Graves disease.

CDR3: CASSGQGAQGYGYTF. The CDR3 nucleotides read TGTGCCAGCAGCGGCCAGGGGGCGCAGGGCTATGGCTACACCTTC. J is TRBJ1-2 and V is TRBV12-3 or TRBV12-4; 8 nucleotides align to TRBD1. This CDR3 has 15 amino acids. V lost 6 bases, J lost 4 bases, and 10 bases stayed unmatched.